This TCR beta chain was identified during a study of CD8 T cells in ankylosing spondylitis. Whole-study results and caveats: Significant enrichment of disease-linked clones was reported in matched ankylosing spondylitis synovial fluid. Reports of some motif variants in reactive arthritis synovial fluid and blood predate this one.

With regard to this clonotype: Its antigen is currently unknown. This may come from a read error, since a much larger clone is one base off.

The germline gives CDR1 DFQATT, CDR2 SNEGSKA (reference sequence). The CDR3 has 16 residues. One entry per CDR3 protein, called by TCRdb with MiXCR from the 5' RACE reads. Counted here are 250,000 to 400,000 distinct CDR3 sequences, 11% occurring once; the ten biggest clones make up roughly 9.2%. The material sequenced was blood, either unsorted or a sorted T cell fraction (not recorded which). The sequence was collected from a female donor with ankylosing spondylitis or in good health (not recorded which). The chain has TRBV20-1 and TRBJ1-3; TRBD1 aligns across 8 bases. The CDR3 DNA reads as TGCAATGCCATATCCCGACAGGGGCGGTCTAGAAACACCATATATTTT. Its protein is CNAISRQGRSRNTIYF.